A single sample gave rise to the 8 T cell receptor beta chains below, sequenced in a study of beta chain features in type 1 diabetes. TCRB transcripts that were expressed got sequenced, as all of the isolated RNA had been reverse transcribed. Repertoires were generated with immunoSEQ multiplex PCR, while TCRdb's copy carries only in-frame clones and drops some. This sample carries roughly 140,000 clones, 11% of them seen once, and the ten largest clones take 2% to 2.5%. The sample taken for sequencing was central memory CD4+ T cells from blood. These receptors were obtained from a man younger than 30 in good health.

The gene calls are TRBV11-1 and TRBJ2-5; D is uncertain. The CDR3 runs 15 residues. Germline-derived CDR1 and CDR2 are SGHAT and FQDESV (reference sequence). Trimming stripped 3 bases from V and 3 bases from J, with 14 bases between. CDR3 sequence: CASSFSAPPKETQYF. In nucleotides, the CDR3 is TGTGCCAGCAGCTTTTCGGCTCCACCTAAAGAGACCCAGTACTTC.

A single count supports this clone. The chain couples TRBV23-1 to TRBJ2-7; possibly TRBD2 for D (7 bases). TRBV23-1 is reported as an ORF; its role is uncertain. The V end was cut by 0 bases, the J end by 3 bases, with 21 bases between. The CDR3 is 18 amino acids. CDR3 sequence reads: CASSQSGRGGVGHYEQYF. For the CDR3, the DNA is TGCGCCAGCAGTCAATCGGGGAGGGGGGGAGTAGGACACTACGAGCAGTACTTC.

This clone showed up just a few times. The CDR3 DNA reads TGTGCCAGCAGCCAGAGTCCCGGGACACCCCTCCACTTT. Protein product: CASSQSPGTPLHF. This chain links TRBV14 with TRBJ1-6; D is ambiguous. The CDR3 has 13 residues. The V gene's germline CDR1 is SGHDN and CDR2 FVKESK. Trimming took off 3 bases at V and 11 bases at J, with 11 bases between the two ends. The full variable domain, completed using reference TRBV14 and TRBJ1-6, is EAGVTQFPSHSVIEKGQTVTLRCDPISGHDNLYWYRRVMGKEIKFLLHFVKESKQDESGMPNNRFLAERTGGTYSTLKVQPAELEDSGVYFCASSQSPGTPLHFGNGTRLTVT.

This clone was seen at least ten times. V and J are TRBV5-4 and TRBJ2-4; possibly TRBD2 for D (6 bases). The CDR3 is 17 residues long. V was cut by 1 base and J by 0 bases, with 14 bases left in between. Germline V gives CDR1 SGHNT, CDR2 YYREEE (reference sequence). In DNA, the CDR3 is TGTGCCAGCAGCTTGAAAACAGGCGGGGCAGCCAAAAACATTCAGTACTTC. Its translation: CASSLKTGGAAKNIQYF.

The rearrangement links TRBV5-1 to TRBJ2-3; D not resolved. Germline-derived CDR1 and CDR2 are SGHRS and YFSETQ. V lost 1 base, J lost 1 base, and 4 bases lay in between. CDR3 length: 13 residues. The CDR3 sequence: CASSLQGTDTQYF. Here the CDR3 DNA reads TGCGCCAGCAGCTTGCAGGGCACAGATACGCAGTATTTT.

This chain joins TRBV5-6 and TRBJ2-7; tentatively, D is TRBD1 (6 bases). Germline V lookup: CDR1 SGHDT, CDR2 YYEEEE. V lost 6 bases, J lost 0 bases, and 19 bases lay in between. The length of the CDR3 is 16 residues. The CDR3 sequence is CASTQSPRGYSYEQYF. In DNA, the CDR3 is TGTGCCAGCACCCAGAGCCCCAGGGGTTACTCCTACGAGCAGTACTTC.

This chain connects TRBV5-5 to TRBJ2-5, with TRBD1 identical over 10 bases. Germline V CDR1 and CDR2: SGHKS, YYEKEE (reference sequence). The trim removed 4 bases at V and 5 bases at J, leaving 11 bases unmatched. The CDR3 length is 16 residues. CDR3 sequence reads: CASSTARTGGGETQYF. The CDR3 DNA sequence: TGTGCCAGCAGCACAGCACGGACAGGGGGTGGTGAGACCCAGTACTTC.

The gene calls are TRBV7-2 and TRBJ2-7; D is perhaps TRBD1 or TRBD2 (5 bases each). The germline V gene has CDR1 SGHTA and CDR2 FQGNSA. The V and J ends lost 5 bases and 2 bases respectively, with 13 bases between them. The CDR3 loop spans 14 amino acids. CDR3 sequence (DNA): TGTGCCAGCAGCAACCGGGGCCGTCCCTACGAGCAGTACTTC. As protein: CASSNRGRPYEQYF. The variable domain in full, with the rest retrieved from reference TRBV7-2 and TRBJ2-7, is GAGVSQSPSNKVTEKGKDVELRCDPISGHTALYWYRQSLGQGLEFLIYFQGNSAPDKSGLPSDRFSAERTGGSVSTLTIQRTQQEDSAVYLCASSNRGRPYEQYFGPGTRLTVT.